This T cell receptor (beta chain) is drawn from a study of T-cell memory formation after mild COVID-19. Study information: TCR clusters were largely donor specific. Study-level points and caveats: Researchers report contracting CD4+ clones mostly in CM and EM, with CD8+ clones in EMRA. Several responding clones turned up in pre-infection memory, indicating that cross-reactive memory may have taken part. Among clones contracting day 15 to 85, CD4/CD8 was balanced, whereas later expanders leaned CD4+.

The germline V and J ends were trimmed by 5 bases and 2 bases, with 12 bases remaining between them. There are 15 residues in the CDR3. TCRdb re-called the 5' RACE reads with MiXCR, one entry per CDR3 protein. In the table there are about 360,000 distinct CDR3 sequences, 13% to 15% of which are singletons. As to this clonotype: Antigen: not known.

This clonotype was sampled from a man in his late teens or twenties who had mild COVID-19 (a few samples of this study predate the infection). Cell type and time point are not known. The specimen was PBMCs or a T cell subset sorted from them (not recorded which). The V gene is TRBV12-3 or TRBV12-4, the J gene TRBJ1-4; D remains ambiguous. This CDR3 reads CASSPQAATNEKLFF. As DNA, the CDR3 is TGTGCCAGCAGTCCCCAGGCTGCGACTAATGAAAAACTGTTTTTT.